These 23 T cell receptor beta chains were sequenced from one sample in a study of shared clonotypes between healthy human individuals (dated by TCRdb to 2019 to 2021). Libraries were constructed by the immunoSEQ multiplex PCR assay. As stored in TCRdb, this immuneACCESS dataset retains in-frame rearrangements with V and J assigned. A fraction of the clones does not appear; measured against another copy, unresolved V genes explain less than half of the discrepancy, and the remainder lacks a known reason. Within this sample are a few million clones, with about 92% of them counted one time only. Around 0.14% of the sample is in the top ten clones. Sequencing input: naive CD4+ T cells sorted from blood. In the paper's terms, the cell subset or site label means: CD45RA+ positively selected. The origin of the receptors is a man younger than 35 in good health.

The chain has TRBV6-5 and TRBJ2-1; weak D call: TRBD2 (5 bases). The CDR3 contains 15 residues. Germline CDR1 reads MNHEY; CDR2 reads SVGAGI. Deletions cut 5 bases from V and 2 bases from J, with 13 bases between. In DNA, the CDR3 is TGTGCCAGCAGTCGCCAACCTAGCACCTACAATGAGCAGTTCTTC. It specifies CASSRQPSTYNEQFF.

The CDR3 DNA is TGTGCCACCACCCGGACAGGGGACGCCAACTACGAGCAGTACTTC. This sequence encodes CATTRTGDANYEQYF. The chain couples TRBV10-3 to TRBJ2-7, with 9 positions matching TRBD1. V was clipped by 10 bases and J by 3 bases; unmatched bases: 13. The CDR3 totals 15 residues. CDR1 and CDR2 from the germline V gene are ENHRY and SYGVKD.

The chain couples TRBV9 to TRBJ2-7; 10 nucleotides line up with TRBD1. The length of the CDR3 is 14 residues. J lost 6 bases, V lost 2 bases, and 5 bases had no gene match. From germline, CDR1 is SGDLS and CDR2 YYNGEE. CDR3 sequence: CASSVTGGGSEQYF. Here the CDR3 DNA reads TGTGCCAGCAGCGTGACAGGGGGCGGGTCCGAGCAGTACTTC.

This clone appeared a single time. This chain connects TRBV6-4 to TRBJ1-5; 9 bases map to TRBD1. Germline V lookup: CDR1 MRHNA, CDR2 SNTAGT. The CDR3 loop spans 15 amino acids. The trim removed 4 bases at V and 7 bases at J, leaving 8 bases unmatched. The CDR3 nucleotides are TGTGCCAGCAGTGTCTGGACAGGGGCTGGGCAGCCCCAGCATTTT. It specifies CASSVWTGAGQPQHF.

The genes are TRBV21-1 and TRBJ1-1; TRBD1, the D gene given by the table, was not confirmed from the DNA. TRBV21-1 is a pseudogene locus. The CDR3 is 12 residues long. For the CDR3, the DNA is TGTGCCAGCAGCAAAACGGCACCAGGAGCTTTCTTT. As protein: CASSKTAPGAFF.

The genes are TRBV5-1 and TRBJ2-3; D may be TRBD1 or TRBD2 (5 bases each). The CDR3 has 16 amino acids. CDR1 is SGHRS, CDR2 YFSETQ, per germline. Trimming left V 1 base short and J 4 bases short, with 16 bases between. The CDR3 sequence is CASSLWWGRGADTQYF. Written as DNA, the CDR3 is TGCGCCAGCAGCTTGTGGTGGGGTCGGGGCGCAGATACGCAGTATTTT. Drawing the rest from reference TRBV5-1 and TRBJ2-3, the complete variable domain is KAGVTQTPRYLIKTRGQQVTLSCSPISGHRSVSWYQQTPGQGLQFLFEYFSETQRNKGNFPGRFSGRQFSNSRSEMNVSTLELGDSALYLCASSLWWGRGADTQYFGPGTRLTVL.

The V gene is TRBV14, the J gene TRBJ2-2; either TRBD1 or TRBD2 may fit D (5 bases each). The germline V gene has CDR1 SGHDN and CDR2 FVKESK. This CDR3 has 15 residues. Trimming removed 5 bases at V and 0 bases at J, with 10 bases between. CDR3 amino acids: CASSLGPPNTGELFF. The CDR3 coding sequence is TGTGCCAGCAGCTTGGGACCCCCGAACACCGGGGAGCTGTTTTTT.

A few counts support this clone. The rearrangement links TRBV28 to TRBJ2-7; D gene ambiguous. Germline values: CDR1 MDHEN, CDR2 SYDVKM. Trimming took 2 bases from V and 2 from J, leaving 7 bases between them. This CDR3 is 13 amino acids long. CDR3 residues: CASSLPLPYEQYF. In nucleotides, the CDR3 is TGTGCCAGCAGTTTACCCCTTCCCTACGAGCAGTACTTC. The full variable domain, completed using reference TRBV28 and TRBJ2-7, is DVKVTQSSRYLVKRTGEKVFLECVQDMDHENMFWYRQDPGLGLRLIYFSYDVKMKEKGDIPEGYSVSREKKERFSLILESASTNQTSMYLCASSLPLPYEQYFGPGTRLTVT.

The rearrangement links TRBV11-2 to TRBJ1-4; no firm D call. The CDR3 has 13 amino acids. Germline CDR1 SGHAT, CDR2 FQNNGV. The V gene lost 3 bases and the J gene lost 5 bases, with 7 bases spanning the gap. This CDR3 reads CASSFLLNEKLFF. The CDR3, as DNA: TGTGCCAGCAGCTTTCTACTGAATGAAAAACTGTTTTTT.

The J gene is TRBJ1-4, the V gene TRBV11-2, with D unresolved. V lost 0 bases, J lost 7 bases, and 15 bases lay in between. Germline V lookup: CDR1 SGHAT, CDR2 FQNNGV. This CDR3 is 16 amino acids long. The CDR3 DNA is TGTGCCAGCAGCTTAGATCACCGGGGTAGTTTTGAAAAACTGTTTTTT. Its translation: CASSLDHRGSFEKLFF.

This chain links TRBV21-1 with TRBJ1-2. TRBV21-1 is described as a pseudogene. This CDR3 is built from 17 residues. In DNA, the CDR3 is TGTGCCAGCGGAAACCTCCGGACGACTCCTTGCGGTTATGGCTACACCTTC. It is translated as CASGNLRTTPCGYGYTF.

V usage is TRBV5-4 and J usage is TRBJ2-5; TRBD2 matches at 11 bases. CDR1 is SGHNT and CDR2 is YYREEE in the germline V gene (reference sequence). The CDR3 is 18 residues long. With V trimmed by 2 bases and J by 2 bases, 11 bases remained unmatched. For the CDR3, the DNA is TGTGCCAGCAGCTTTGGGGCTGTCAGACTAGCGGGGCAAGAGACCCAGTACTTC. Amino acids: CASSFGAVRLAGQETQYF.

This chain joins TRBV30 and TRBJ2-7; no firm D call. V was trimmed by 4 bases and J by 2 bases, leaving 12 bases between them. The germline CDR1 and CDR2 sequences are GTSNPN and SVGIG (reference sequence). This CDR3 spans 13 amino acids. The CDR3: CAWKGSNPYEQYF. CDR3 in DNA: TGTGCCTGGAAGGGCAGTAACCCCTACGAGCAGTACTTC.

The chain uses TRBV11-2 and TRBJ2-7; 7 bases fit TRBD1. Unmatched junction bases numbered 6, after V lost 5 bases and J lost 2 bases. The CDR3 consists of 14 residues. Germline CDR1 SGHAT, CDR2 FQNNGV. The CDR3 loop is CASSLRDRAYEQYF. CDR3 nucleotides: TGTGCCAGCAGCCTCCGCGACAGGGCCTACGAGCAGTACTTC. The variable domain in full, with the rest retrieved from reference TRBV11-2 and TRBJ2-7, is EAGVAQSPRYKIIEKRQSVAFWCNPISGHATLYWYQQILGQGPKLLIQFQNNGVVDDSQLPKDRFSAERLKGVDSTLKIQPAKLEDSAVYLCASSLRDRAYEQYFGPGTRLTVT.

This chain links TRBV4-1 with TRBJ2-5; D remains ambiguous. CDR1 is MGHRA, CDR2 YSYEKL, per germline. The CDR3 loop spans 13 amino acids. Trimming cost V 1 base and J 5 bases, with 8 bases left between them. CDR3 DNA sequence: TGCGCCAGCAGCCAAGTCCCCCGGGAGACCCAGTACTTC. Translated, it gives CASSQVPRETQYF.

The V and J genes are TRBV4-3 and TRBJ2-2; D is undetermined. V was cut by 0 bases and J by 3 bases, with 11 bases left in between. The germline V gene encodes CDR1 LGHNA and CDR2 YSLEER. The CDR3 is 16 residues long. The CDR3, as DNA: TGCGCCAGCAGCCAAGATCCACGCACTTACACCGGGGAGCTGTTTTTT. Translating gives CASSQDPRTYTGELFF.

V and J are TRBV5-1 and TRBJ1-1; 7 bases are shared with TRBD1. V shed 4 bases and J 7 bases; nucleotides not matched to a gene: 13. The CDR3 is 15 residues long. The germline V gene encodes CDR1 SGHRS and CDR2 YFSETQ. CDR3 sequence: CASSPRRTGGNEAFF. For the CDR3, the DNA is TGCGCCAGCAGCCCCCGTCGGACAGGAGGGAATGAAGCTTTCTTT.

This clone was seen a single time. The CDR3 is CAWSPPQGSGNQPQHF. The CDR3 nucleotides are TGTGCCTGGAGTCCCCCCCAGGGGAGCGGCAATCAGCCCCAGCATTTT. The genes are TRBV30 and TRBJ1-5, with a possible D match to TRBD1 (6 bases). The germline gives CDR1 GTSNPN, CDR2 SVGIG (reference sequence). V lost 2 bases to trimming and J lost 2 bases, with 16 bases between them. There are 16 residues in the CDR3.

The genes are TRBV9 and TRBJ1-2; D not certain. Germline values: CDR1 SGDLS, CDR2 YYNGEE. This CDR3 spans 12 amino acids. V was clipped by 3 bases and J by 5 bases, with 8 bases between them. CDR3 DNA: TGTGCCAGCAGCGGGACCTTTTATGGCTACACCTTC. This encodes CASSGTFYGYTF. Variable domain in full (rest from reference TRBV9 and TRBJ1-2): DSGVTQTPKHLITATGQRVTLRCSPRSGDLSVYWYQQSLDQGLQFLIQYYNGEERAKGNILERFSAQQFPDLHSELNLSSLELGDSALYFCASSGTFYGYTFGSGTRLTVV.

The chain has TRBV5-1 and TRBJ1-6, with TRBD1 matching 7 bases. CDR1 is SGHRS, CDR2 YFSETQ, per germline. The CDR3 consists of 14 residues. V was pared by 4 bases and J by 8 bases, with 6 bases of the junction left unmatched. Here the CDR3 reads CASSGQVGDSPLHF. In nucleotides, the CDR3 is TGCGCCAGCAGCGGACAGGTAGGGGATTCACCCCTCCACTTT. The full variable domain, with the rest looked up from reference TRBV5-1 and TRBJ1-6, is KAGVTQTPRYLIKTRGQQVTLSCSPISGHRSVSWYQQTPGQGLQFLFEYFSETQRNKGNFPGRFSGRQFSNSRSEMNVSTLELGDSALYLCASSGQVGDSPLHFGNGTRLTVT.

The chain uses TRBV19 and TRBJ1-2, with D maybe TRBD1 (6 bases). This CDR3 contains 15 residues. V lost 2 bases, J lost 4 bases, and 14 bases lay in between. Per germline, CDR1 LNHDA and CDR2 SQIVND (reference sequence). Here the CDR3 DNA reads TGTGCCAGTAGTATATGGGGACAAGGCTCCTATGGCTACACCTTC. The encoded protein is CASSIWGQGSYGYTF.

This clone was seen more than once but under ten times. Other nucleotide sequences in the sample specify the same CDR3. The V and J genes are TRBV6-6 and TRBJ1-2, with 7 bases that match TRBD1. From germline, CDR1 is MNHNY and CDR2 SVGAGI (reference sequence). Trimming cost V 0 bases and J 2 bases; bases outside gene matches: 3. The CDR3 extends over 15 amino acids. CDR3: CASSYSGGQNYGYTF. CDR3 DNA sequence: TGTGCCAGCAGTTACTCCGGGGGACAGAACTATGGCTACACCTTC.

This chain joins TRBV7-2 and TRBJ1-5; D ambiguous. CDR1 is SGHTA and CDR2 is FQGNSA in the germline V gene. The CDR3 totals 13 residues. The V end was cut by 5 bases, the J end by 5 bases, with 10 bases between. CDR3 sequence (DNA): TGTGCCAGCAGCCACGGACGGGATCAGCCCCAGCATTTT. Protein: CASSHGRDQPQHF.